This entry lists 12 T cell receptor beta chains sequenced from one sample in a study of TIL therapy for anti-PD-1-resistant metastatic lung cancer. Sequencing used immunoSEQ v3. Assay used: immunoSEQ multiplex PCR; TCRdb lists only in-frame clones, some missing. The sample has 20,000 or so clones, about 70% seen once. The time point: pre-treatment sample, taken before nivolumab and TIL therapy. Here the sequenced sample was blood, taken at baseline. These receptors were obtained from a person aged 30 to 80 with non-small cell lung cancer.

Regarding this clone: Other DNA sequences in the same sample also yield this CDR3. CDR3 region: CASSLDRGYSPLHF. CDR3 nucleotides: TGTGCCAGCAGTTTGGACAGGGGTTATTCACCCCTCCACTTT. The chain combines TRBV27 with TRBJ1-6; 9 bases map to TRBD1. Germline trimming cut 3 bases from V and 8 bases from J; bases unmatched to any gene: 2. This CDR3 region has 14 residues. CDR1 MNHEY and CDR2 SMNVEV come from the germline V gene (reference sequence).

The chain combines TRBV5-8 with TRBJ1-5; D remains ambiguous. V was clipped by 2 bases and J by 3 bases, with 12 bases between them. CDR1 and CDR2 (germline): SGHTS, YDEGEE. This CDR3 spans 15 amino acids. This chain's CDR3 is CASSFTGRVNQPQHF. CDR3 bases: TGTGCCAGCAGCTTCACTGGCAGAGTCAATCAGCCCCAGCATTTT.

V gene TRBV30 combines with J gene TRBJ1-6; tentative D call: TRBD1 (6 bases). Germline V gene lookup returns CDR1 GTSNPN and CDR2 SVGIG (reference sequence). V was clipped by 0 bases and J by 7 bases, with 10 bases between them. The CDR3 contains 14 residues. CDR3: CAWSVIGGNSPLHF. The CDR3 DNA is TGTGCCTGGAGTGTCATAGGGGGGAATTCACCCCTCCACTTT.

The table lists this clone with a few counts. The CDR3 nucleotides are TGCGCCAGCAGCCAAGATAGTGGTTTTAGGGGCGGAAGCAATGAGCAGTTCTTC. Translation: CASSQDSGFRGGSNEQFF. This chain connects TRBV4-1 to TRBJ2-1; D might be TRBD1 (5 bases). With 0 bases removed from V and 6 bases from J, the gap between germline ends came to 21 bases. CDR3 length: 18 residues. Per the germline V gene, CDR1 is MGHRA and CDR2 is YSYEKL.

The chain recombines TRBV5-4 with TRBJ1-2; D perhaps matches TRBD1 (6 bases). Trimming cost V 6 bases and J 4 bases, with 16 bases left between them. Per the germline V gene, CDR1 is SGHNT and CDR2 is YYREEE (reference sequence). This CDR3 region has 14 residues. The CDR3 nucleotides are TGTGCCAGCACCCTCGGGGGGGCCGGCTATGGCTACACCTTC. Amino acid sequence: CASTLGGAGYGYTF.

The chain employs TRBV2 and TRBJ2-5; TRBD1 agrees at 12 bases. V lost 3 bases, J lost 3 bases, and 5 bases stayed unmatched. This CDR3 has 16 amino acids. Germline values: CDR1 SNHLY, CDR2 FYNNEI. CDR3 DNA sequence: TGTGCCAGCAGTGAGGGACAGGGGGCTGTGAAAGAGACCCAGTACTTC. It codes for CASSEGQGAVKETQYF.

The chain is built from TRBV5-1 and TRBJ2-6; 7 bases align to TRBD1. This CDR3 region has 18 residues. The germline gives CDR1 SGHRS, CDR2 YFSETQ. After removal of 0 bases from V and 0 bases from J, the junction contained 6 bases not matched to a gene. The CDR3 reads CASSLEDRAISGANVLTF. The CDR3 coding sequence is TGCGCCAGCAGCTTGGAAGACAGGGCGATCTCTGGGGCCAACGTCCTGACTTTC.

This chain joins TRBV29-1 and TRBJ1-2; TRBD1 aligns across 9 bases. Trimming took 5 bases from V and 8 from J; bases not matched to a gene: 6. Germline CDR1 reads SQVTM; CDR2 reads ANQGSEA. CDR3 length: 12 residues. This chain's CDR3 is CSVHTGGNGYTF. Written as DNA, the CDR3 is TGCAGCGTTCATACAGGGGGCAACGGCTACACCTTC.

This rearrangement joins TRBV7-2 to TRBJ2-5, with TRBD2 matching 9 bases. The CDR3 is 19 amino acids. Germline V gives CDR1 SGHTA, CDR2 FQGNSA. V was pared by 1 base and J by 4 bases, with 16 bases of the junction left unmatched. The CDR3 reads CASSLESVIWRGGRETQYF. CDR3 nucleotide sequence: TGTGCCAGCAGCTTAGAGTCTGTTATTTGGCGGGGGGGACGAGAGACCCAGTACTTC.

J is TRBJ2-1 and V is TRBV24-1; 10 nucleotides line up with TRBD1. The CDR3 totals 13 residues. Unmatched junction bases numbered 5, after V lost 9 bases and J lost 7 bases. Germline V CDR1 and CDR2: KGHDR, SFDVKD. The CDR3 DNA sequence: TGTGCCACCGGTGGGACAGGGGTGAATGAGCAGTTCTTC. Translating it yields CATGGTGVNEQFF.

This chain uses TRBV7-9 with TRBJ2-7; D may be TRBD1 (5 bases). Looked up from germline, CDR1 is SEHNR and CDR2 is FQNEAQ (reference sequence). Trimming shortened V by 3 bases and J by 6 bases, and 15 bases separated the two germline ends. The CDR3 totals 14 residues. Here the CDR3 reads CASSLEQYGAEQYV. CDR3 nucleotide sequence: TGTGCCAGCAGCTTGGAGCAGTATGGGGCCGAGCAGTACGTC.

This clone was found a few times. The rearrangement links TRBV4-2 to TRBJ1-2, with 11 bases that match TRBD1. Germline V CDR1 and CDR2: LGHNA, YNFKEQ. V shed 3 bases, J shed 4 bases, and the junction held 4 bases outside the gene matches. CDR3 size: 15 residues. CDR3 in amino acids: CASSQGQGVSYGYTF. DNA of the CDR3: TGTGCCAGCAGCCAGGGACAGGGGGTAAGCTATGGCTACACCTTC.